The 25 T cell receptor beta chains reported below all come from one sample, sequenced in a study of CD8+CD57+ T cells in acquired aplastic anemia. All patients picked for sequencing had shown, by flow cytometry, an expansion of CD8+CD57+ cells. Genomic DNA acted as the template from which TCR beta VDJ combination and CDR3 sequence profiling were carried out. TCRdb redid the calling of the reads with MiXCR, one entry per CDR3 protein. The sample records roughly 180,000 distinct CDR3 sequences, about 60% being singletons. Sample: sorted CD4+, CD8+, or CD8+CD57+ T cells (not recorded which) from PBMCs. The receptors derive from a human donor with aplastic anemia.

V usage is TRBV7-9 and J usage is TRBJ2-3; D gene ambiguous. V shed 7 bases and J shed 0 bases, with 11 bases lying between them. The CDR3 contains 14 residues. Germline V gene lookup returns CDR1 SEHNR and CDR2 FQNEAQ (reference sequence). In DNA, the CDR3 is TGTGCCAGCAAGCCTAGTTCTAGCACAGATACGCAGTATTTT. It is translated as CASKPSSSTDTQYF.

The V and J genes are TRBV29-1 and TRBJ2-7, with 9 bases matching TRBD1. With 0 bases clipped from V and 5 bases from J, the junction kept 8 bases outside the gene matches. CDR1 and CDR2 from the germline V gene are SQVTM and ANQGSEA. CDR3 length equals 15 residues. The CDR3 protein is CSVEDSGDRVHEQYF. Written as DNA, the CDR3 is TGCAGCGTTGAAGATTCGGGGGACAGGGTTCACGAGCAGTACTTC.

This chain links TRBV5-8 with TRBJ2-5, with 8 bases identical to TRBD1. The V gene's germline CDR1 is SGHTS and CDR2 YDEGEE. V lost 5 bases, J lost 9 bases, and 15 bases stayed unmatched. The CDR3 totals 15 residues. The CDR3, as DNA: TGTGCCAGCAGTTCTGACAGGGGTGGAGTTAGGCCCCAGTACTTC. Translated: CASSSDRGGVRPQYF.

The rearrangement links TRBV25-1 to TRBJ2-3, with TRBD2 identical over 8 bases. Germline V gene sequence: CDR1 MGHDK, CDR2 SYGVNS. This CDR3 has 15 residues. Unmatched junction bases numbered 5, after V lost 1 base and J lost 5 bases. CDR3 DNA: TGTGCCAGCAGTGAATTTAGCGGGGAACAAGATACGCAGTATTTT. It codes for CASSEFSGEQDTQYF.

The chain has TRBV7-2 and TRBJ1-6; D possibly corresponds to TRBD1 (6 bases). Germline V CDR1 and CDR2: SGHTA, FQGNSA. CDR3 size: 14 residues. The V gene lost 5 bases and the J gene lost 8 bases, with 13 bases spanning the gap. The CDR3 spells CASSPRTADSPLHF. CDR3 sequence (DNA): TGTGCCAGCAGCCCCCGGACAGCGGATTCACCCCTCCACTTT.

CDR3 nucleotide sequence: TGCAGTGCTAGCCGGGACTACTCCTACAATGAGCAGTATTTT. Its protein product is CSASRDYSYNEQYF. The chain joins TRBV20-1 to TRBJ2-3; 7 nucleotides line up with TRBD2. The CDR3 covers 14 residues. Germline CDR1 reads DFQATT; CDR2 reads SNEGSKA (reference sequence). With V trimmed by 3 bases and J by 11 bases, 14 bases remained unmatched.

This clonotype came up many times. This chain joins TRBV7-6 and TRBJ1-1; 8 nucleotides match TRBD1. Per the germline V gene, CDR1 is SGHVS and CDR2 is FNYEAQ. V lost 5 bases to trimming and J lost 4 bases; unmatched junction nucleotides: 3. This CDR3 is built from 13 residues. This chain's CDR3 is CASSPTGVTEAFF. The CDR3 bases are TGTGCCAGCAGCCCGACAGGGGTCACTGAAGCTTTCTTT.

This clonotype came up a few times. The CDR3 nucleotides read TGTGCCAGCAGATATGCTCGGAGGTTCAACGGGACAGGGGGCGAGCAGTACTTC. Its protein product is CASRYARRFNGTGGEQYF. The chain is built from TRBV7-9 and TRBJ2-7; TRBD1 matches 11 bases. The germline gives CDR1 SEHNR, CDR2 FQNEAQ (reference sequence). This CDR3 comprises 18 residues. The J segment lost 6 bases and the V segment lost 6 bases, leaving 19 bases of the junction unmatched.

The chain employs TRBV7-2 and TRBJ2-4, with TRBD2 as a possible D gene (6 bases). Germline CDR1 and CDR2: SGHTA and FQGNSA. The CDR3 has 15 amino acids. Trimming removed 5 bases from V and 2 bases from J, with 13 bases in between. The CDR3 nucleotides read TGTGCCAGCAGCCCTTTTGGGAGGTCCAAAAACATTCAGTACTTC. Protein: CASSPFGRSKNIQYF.

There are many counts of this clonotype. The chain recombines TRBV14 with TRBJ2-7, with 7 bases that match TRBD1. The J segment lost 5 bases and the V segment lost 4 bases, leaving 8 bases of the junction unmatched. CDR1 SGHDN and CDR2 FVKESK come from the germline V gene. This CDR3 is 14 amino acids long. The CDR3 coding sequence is TGTGCCAGCAGCCCCCTAGGACAGGATGACGAGCAGTACTTC. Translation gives CASSPLGQDDEQYF.

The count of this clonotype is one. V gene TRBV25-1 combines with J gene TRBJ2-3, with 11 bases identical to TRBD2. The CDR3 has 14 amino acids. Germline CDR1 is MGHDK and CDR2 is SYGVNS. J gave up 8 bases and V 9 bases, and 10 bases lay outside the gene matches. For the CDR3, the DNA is TGTGCCAGTACTAGCGGGGGTGCAGACGGTACGCAGTATTTT. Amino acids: CASTSGGADGTQYF. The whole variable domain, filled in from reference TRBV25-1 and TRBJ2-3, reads EADIYQTPRYLVIGTGKKITLECSQTMGHDKMYWYQQDPGMELHLIHYSYGVNSTEKGDLSSESTVSRIRTEHFPLTLESARPSHTSQYLCASTSGGADGTQYFGPGTRLTVL.

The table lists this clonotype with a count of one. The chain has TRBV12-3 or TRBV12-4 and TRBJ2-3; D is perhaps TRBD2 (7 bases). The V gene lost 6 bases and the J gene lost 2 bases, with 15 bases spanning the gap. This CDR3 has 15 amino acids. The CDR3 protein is CASSQGRGPTDTQYF. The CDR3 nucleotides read TGTGCCAGCAGCCAAGGGCGGGGGCCCACAGATACGCAGTATTTT.

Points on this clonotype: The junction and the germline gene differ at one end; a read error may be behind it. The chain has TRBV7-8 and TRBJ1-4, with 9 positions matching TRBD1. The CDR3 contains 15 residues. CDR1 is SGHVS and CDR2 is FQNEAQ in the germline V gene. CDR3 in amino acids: CASSPQTGGLEKLFF. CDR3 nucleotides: TGCGCCAGCAGCCCACAGACAGGGGGACTTGAAAAACTGTTTTTT.

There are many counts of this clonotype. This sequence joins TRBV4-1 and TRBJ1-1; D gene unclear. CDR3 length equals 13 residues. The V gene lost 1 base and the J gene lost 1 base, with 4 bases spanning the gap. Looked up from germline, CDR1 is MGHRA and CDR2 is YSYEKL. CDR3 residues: CASSQGQNTEAFF. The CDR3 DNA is TGCGCCAGCAGCCAAGGTCAGAACACTGAAGCTTTCTTT.

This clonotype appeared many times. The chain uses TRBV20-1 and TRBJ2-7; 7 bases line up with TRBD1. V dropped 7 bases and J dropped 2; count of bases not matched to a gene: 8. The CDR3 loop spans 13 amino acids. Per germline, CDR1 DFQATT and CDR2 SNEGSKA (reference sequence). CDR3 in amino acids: CSVPGQTPYEQYF. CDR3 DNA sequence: TGCAGTGTGCCGGGACAGACCCCCTACGAGCAGTACTTC.

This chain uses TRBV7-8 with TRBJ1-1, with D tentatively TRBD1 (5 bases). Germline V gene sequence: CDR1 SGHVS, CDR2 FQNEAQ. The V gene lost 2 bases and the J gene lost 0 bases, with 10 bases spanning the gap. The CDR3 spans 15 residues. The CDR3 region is CASSLRGELNTEAFF. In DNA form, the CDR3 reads TGTGCCAGCAGCTTAAGGGGTGAACTGAACACTGAAGCTTTCTTT.

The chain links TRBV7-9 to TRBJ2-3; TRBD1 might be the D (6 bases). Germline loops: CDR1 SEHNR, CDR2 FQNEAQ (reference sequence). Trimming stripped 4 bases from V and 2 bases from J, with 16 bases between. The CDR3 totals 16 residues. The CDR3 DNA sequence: TGTGCCAGCAGCTCCTTGGGGGCAGGAACCACAGATACGCAGTATTTT. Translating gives CASSSLGAGTTDTQYF. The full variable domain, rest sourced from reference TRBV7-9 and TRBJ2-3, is DTGVSQNPRHKITKRGQNVTFRCDPISEHNRLYWYRQTLGQGPEFLTYFQNEAQLEKSRLLSDRFSAERPKGSFSTLEIQRTEQGDSAMYLCASSSLGAGTTDTQYFGPGTRLTVL.

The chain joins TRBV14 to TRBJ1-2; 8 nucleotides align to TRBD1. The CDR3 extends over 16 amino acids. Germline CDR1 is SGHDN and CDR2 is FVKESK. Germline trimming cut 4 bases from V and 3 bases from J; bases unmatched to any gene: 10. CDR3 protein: CASSPGGQGAYYGYTF. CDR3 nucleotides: TGTGCCAGCAGCCCCGGGGGGCAGGGGGCTTACTATGGCTACACCTTC.

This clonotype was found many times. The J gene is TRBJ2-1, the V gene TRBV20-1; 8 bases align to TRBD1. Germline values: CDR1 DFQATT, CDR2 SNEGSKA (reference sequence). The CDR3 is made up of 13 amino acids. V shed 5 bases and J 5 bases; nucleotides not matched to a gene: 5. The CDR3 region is CSARGQGDNEQFF. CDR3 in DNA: TGCAGTGCTCGCGGACAGGGTGACAATGAGCAGTTCTTC.

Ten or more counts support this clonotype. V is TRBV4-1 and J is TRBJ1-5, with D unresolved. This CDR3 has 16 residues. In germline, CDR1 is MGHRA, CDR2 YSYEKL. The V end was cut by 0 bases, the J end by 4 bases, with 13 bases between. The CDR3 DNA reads TGCGCCAGCAGCCAAGATTGGCGGCAGACTAATCAGCCCCAGCATTTT. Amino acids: CASSQDWRQTNQPQHF.

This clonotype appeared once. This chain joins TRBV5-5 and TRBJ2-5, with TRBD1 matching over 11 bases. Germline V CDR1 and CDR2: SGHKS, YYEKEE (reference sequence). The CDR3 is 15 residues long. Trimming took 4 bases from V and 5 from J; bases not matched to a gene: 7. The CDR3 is CASSDRTGGMETQYF. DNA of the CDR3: TGTGCCAGCAGCGACCGGACAGGGGGCATGGAGACCCAGTACTTC.

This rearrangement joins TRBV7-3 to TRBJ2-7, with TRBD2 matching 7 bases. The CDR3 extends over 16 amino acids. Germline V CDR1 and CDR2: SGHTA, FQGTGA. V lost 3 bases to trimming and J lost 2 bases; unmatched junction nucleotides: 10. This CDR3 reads CASSLGGSVGAYEQYF. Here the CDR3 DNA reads TGTGCCAGCAGCTTGGGGGGGAGCGTGGGGGCCTACGAGCAGTACTTC.

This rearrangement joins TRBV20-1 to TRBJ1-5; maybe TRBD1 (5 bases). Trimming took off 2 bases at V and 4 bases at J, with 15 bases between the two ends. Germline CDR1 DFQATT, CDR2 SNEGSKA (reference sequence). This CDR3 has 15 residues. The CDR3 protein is CSARILGDGNQPQHF. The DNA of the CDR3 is TGCAGTGCTAGAATCTTGGGGGATGGTAATCAGCCCCAGCATTTT.

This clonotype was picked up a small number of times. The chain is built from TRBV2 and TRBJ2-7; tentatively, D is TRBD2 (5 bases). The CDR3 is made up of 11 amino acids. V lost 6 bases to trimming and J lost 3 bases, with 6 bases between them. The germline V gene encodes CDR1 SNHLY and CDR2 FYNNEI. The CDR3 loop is CASRRGYEQYF. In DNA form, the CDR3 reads TGTGCCAGCAGACGGGGCTACGAGCAGTACTTC.

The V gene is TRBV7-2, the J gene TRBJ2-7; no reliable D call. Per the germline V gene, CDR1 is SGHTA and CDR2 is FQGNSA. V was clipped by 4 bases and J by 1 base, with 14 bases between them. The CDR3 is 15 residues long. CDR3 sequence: CASSSLADSSYEQYF. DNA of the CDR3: TGTGCCAGCAGCTCCCTGGCGGATTCTTCCTACGAGCAGTACTTC.